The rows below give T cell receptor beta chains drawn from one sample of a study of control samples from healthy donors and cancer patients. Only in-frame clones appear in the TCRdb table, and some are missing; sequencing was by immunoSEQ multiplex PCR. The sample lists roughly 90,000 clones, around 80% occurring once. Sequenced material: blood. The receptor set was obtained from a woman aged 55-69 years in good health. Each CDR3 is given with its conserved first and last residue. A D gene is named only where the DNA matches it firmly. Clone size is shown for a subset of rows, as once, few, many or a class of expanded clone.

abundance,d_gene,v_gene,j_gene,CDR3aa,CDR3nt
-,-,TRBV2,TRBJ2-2,CASSEGLQAGELFF,TGTGCCAGCAGTGAAGGCCTGCAGGCCGGGGAGCTGTTTTTT
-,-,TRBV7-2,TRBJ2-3,CASSLGHTDTQYF,TGTGCCAGCAGCTTAGGACACACAGATACGCAGTATTTT
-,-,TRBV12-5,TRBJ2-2,CASAPNRIGGTTGELFF,TGTGCTAGTGCCCCCAACAGAATCGGGGGTACCACCGGGGAGCTGTTTTTT
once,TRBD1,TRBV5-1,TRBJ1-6,CASSWGDRDYSPLHF,TGCGCCAGCAGCTGGGGGGACAGGGATTATTCACCCCTCCACTTT
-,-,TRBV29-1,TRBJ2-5,CSVEGELSSWETQYF,TGCAGCGTTGAAGGGGAGCTTAGCTCGTGGGAGACCCAGTACTTC
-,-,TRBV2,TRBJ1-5,CASRDWEIQPQHF,TGTGCCAGCCGAGACTGGGAAATTCAGCCCCAGCATTTT
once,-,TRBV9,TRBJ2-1,CASSVQGGYEQFF,TGTGCCAGCAGCGTACAGGGGGGGTATGAGCAGTTCTTC
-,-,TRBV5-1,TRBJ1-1,CASKRGDTEAFF,TGCGCCAGCAAACGGGGGGACACTGAAGCTTTCTTT
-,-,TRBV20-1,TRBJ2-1,CSAYSNNEQFF,TGCAGTGCTTACAGCAACAATGAGCAGTTCTTC
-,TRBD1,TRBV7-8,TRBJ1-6,CASSLQGERNNSPLHF,TGTGCCAGCAGCTTACAGGGGGAAAGGAATAATTCACCCCTCCACTTT
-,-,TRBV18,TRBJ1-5,CASSPSGESSQPQHF,TGTGCCAGCTCCCCTTCCGGGGAGAGCAGTCAGCCCCAGCATTTT
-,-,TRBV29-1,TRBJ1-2,CSEIHRDGYTF,TGCAGCGAAATACACAGGGATGGCTACACCTTC
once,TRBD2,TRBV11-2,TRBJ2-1,CASSNRASSGGAEQFF,TGTGCCAGCAGCAACAGGGCCAGTAGCGGGGGGGCTGAGCAGTTCTTC
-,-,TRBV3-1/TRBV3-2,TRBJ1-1,CASSPMYRSDTEAFF,TGTGCCAGCAGCCCTATGTACCGGTCGGACACTGAAGCTTTCTTT
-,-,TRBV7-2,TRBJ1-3,CASSLGPGSGNTIYF,TGTGCCAGCAGCTTAGGGCCAGGCTCTGGAAACACCATATATTTT
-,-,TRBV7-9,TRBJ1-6,CASSLATGSPLHF,TGTGCCAGCAGCTTAGCTACTGGTTCACCCCTCCACTTT
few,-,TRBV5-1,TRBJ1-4,CASSPGGAGEKLFF,TGCGCCAGCAGCCCCGGCGGGGCAGGGGAAAAACTGTTTTTT
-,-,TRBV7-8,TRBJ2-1,CASSLRVVANEQFF,TGTGCCAGCAGCCTGCGAGTCGTGGCCAATGAGCAGTTCTTC
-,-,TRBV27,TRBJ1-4,CASSIRDEEKLFF,TGTGCCAGCAGTATTCGGGACGAGGAAAAACTGTTTTTT
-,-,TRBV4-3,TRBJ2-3,CASSKTPSDTQYF,TGCGCCAGCTCGAAAACGCCCTCAGATACGCAGTATTTT
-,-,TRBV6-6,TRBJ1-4,CASSTGQSPGELFF,TGTGCCAGCAGCACAGGACAGTCCCCGGGGGAACTGTTTTTT
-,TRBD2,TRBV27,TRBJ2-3,CASRYTGTSVTDTQYF,TGTGCCAGCAGATATACCGGGACTAGCGTCACAGATACGCAGTATTTT
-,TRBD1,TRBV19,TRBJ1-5,CASSTGQGAGQPQHF,TGTGCCAGTAGTACCGGACAGGGGGCAGGTCAGCCCCAGCATTTT
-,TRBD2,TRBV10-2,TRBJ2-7,CASNNAGGASSYEQYF,TGCGCCAGCAATAATGCGGGGGGTGCCAGCTCCTACGAGCAGTACTTC
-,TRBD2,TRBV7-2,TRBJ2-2,CASSSDSGGTGELFF,TGTGCCAGCAGCTCGGACTCGGGAGGGACCGGGGAGCTGTTTTTT